This passage covers 18 T cell receptor beta chains from one sample sequenced in a study of shared clonotypes between healthy human individuals. Measured with immunoSEQ multiplex PCR; TCRdb has only the in-frame clones, and not every one. The table shows 2 million to 2.5 million clones, with just over 90% occurring only once. Sequenced material: naive CD4+ T cells from PBMCs. The subset: CD45RA+ positively selected. The receptors were gathered from a man between 18 and 35 years old in good health. Some clones in this sample may be carry-over from other donors' samples.

This chain connects TRBV7-9 to TRBJ1-2, with D unresolved. Deletions cut 5 bases from V and 4 bases from J, with 14 bases between. In germline, CDR1 is SEHNR, CDR2 FQNEAQ (reference sequence). The CDR3 totals 14 residues. CDR3 nucleotide sequence: TGTGCCAGCAGCCCCCTGAACCAGTTCTATGGCTACACCTTC. Translating it yields CASSPLNQFYGYTF.

This chain uses TRBV2 with TRBJ2-1, with 9 bases fitting TRBD2. The CDR3 contains 15 residues. J gave up 6 bases and V 3 bases, and 6 bases lay outside the gene matches. From germline, CDR1 is SNHLY and CDR2 FYNNEI. The CDR3 protein is CASSDPTSGSNEQFF. As DNA, the CDR3 is TGTGCCAGCAGTGACCCGACTAGCGGATCCAATGAGCAGTTCTTC.

The chain links TRBV5-1 to TRBJ1-1; D is perhaps TRBD1 (5 bases). The germline V and J ends were trimmed by 7 bases and 2 bases, with 15 bases remaining between them. CDR1 is SGHRS and CDR2 is YFSETQ in the germline V gene. The CDR3 totals 14 residues. CDR3: CASGTGTLNTEAFF. CDR3 nucleotide sequence: TGCGCCAGCGGAACCGGGACCCTAAACACTGAAGCTTTCTTT.

The chain carries TRBV11-1 and TRBJ2-5; D is uncertain. V lost 1 base, J lost 2 bases, and 17 bases lay in between. CDR1 and CDR2 (germline): SGHAT, FQDESV (reference sequence). The CDR3 length is 17 residues. The CDR3: CASSLVAGRVGQETQYF. CDR3 nucleotide sequence: TGTGCCAGCAGCTTAGTAGCTGGCCGGGTGGGGCAAGAGACCCAGTACTTC. The variable domain in full, with the rest retrieved from reference TRBV11-1 and TRBJ2-5, is EAEVAQSPRYKITEKSQAVAFWCDPISGHATLYWYRQILGQGPELLVQFQDESVVDDSQLPKDRFSAERLKGVDSTLKIQPAELGDSAMYLCASSLVAGRVGQETQYFGPGTRLLVL.

The CDR3 sequence is CASSRGQGTEQYF. CDR3 nucleotide sequence: TGTGCCAGCAGCCGGGGACAGGGAACCGAGCAGTACTTC. The chain couples TRBV14 to TRBJ2-7; TRBD1 aligns across 9 bases. V lost 4 bases to trimming and J lost 6 bases; unmatched junction nucleotides: 4. There are 13 residues in the CDR3. Per germline, CDR1 SGHDN and CDR2 FVKESK.

The rearrangement uses TRBV5-1 and TRBJ1-1; no clear D. The CDR3 has 15 residues. V lost 3 bases to trimming and J lost 3 bases, with 15 bases between them. The germline V gene encodes CDR1 SGHRS and CDR2 YFSETQ. The CDR3 DNA sequence: TGCGCCAGCAGCTCGGGTGGAGGGCCTTACACTGAAGCTTTCTTT. Residues: CASSSGGGPYTEAFF.

This chain uses TRBV5-1 with TRBJ1-5; possible D gene TRBD1, 6 bases. The CDR3 consists of 13 residues. Germline CDR1 reads SGHRS; CDR2 reads YFSETQ. V lost 1 base and J lost 7, with 9 bases in between. The CDR3 region has the DNA TGCGCCAGCAGCTTGTCAGGGGAACAGCCCCAGCATTTT. This sequence encodes CASSLSGEQPQHF.

This chain links TRBV7-8 with TRBJ1-5; 7 bases map to TRBD1. Germline CDR1 and CDR2: SGHVS and FQNEAQ. The CDR3 length is 16 residues. After removal of 4 bases from V and 2 bases from J, the junction contained 8 bases not matched to a gene. The CDR3 bases are TGTGCCAGCAGCTCAAGAGGGGGCCTAGGCAATCAGCCCCAGCATTTT. It codes for CASSSRGGLGNQPQHF.

The CDR3 DNA follows: TGTGCCAGCAGTGTGCGACAGGGGTTGGTCACTGAAGCTTTCTTT. Amino acids: CASSVRQGLVTEAFF. The chain employs TRBV6-1 and TRBJ1-1; 8 bases agree with TRBD1. In germline, CDR1 is MNHNS, CDR2 SASEGT. The CDR3 runs to 15 residues. The ends lost 4 bases at V and 4 bases at J; junction bases unmatched: 8.

This clone was recorded only once. The CDR3 spells CASTSRTGENSPLHF. In DNA, the CDR3 is TGTGCCAGCACCTCCCGGACAGGGGAAAATTCACCCCTCCACTTT. J is TRBJ1-6 and V is TRBV6-6; 9 positions match TRBD1. The CDR3 totals 15 residues. In germline, CDR1 is MNHNY, CDR2 SVGAGI (reference sequence). With 7 bases clipped from V and 7 bases from J, the junction kept 8 bases outside the gene matches.

In DNA form, the CDR3 reads TGTGCCAGCAGCTTAGATATAGGCCCGAGGTCCTACGAGCAGTACTTC. Translation gives CASSLDIGPRSYEQYF. The rearrangement joins TRBV7-2 to TRBJ2-7; D ambiguous. V lost 1 base and J 1 base, leaving 14 bases between the germline ends. Germline V gene data show CDR1 as SGHTA and CDR2 as FQGNSA. CDR3 length equals 16 residues.

This chain uses TRBV29-1 with TRBJ2-5; TRBD1 matches at 8 bases. Looked up from germline, CDR1 is SQVTM and CDR2 is ANQGSEA. J gave up 0 bases and V 7 bases, and 7 bases lay outside the gene matches. This CDR3 contains 14 residues. In nucleotides, the CDR3 is TGCAGCGCCCGCGACAGGGGATACCAAGAGACCCAGTACTTC. This translates into CSARDRGYQETQYF.

V usage is TRBV28 and J usage is TRBJ2-5; 7 bases are a match to TRBD1. The germline CDR1 and CDR2 sequences are MDHEN and SYDVKM. V shed 10 bases and J 4 bases; nucleotides not matched to a gene: 15. This CDR3 is 15 amino acids long. CDR3 region: CATTATGSVLETQYF. CDR3 nucleotide sequence: TGTGCCACAACCGCGACAGGGAGTGTTTTAGAGACCCAGTACTTC.

The rearrangement joins TRBV5-4 to TRBJ2-5, with D possibly being TRBD1 (6 bases). Trimming removed 5 bases from V and 5 bases from J, with 19 bases in between. The CDR3 covers 15 residues. CDR1 and CDR2 from the germline V gene are SGHNT and YYREEE (reference sequence). The CDR3 nucleotides read TGTGCCAGCAGTTCCACCAGGGGATCCCGTGAGACCCAGTACTTC. Encoded protein: CASSSTRGSRETQYF.

The chain links TRBV27 to TRBJ1-2; no firm D call. This CDR3 has 14 residues. V lost 5 bases and J lost 4, with 14 bases in between. CDR1 is MNHEY, CDR2 SMNVEV, per germline (reference sequence). CDR3 DNA sequence: TGTGCCAGCAGTCAAGCCGGGTTTGCCTATGGCTACACCTTC. It yields the protein CASSQAGFAYGYTF.

This clone was counted a few times. J is TRBJ1-1 and V is TRBV9; the D gene is possibly TRBD1 (6 bases). Per the germline V gene, CDR1 is SGDLS and CDR2 is YYNGEE. Trimming took off 0 bases at V and 7 bases at J, with 19 bases between the two ends. This CDR3 contains 16 residues. In DNA form, the CDR3 reads TGTGCCAGCAGCGTAGCCCCCACAACAGGGAAGGGTGAAGCTTTCTTT. Protein sequence: CASSVAPTTGKGEAFF.

V is TRBV28 and J is TRBJ2-7; 9 nucleotides line up with TRBD2. CDR3 length: 14 residues. Germline V CDR1 and CDR2: MDHEN, SYDVKM. V shed 5 bases, J shed 2 bases, and the junction held 4 bases outside the gene matches. In DNA form, the CDR3 reads TGTGCCAGCAGTACGACTAGCGGACCCTACGAGCAGTACTTC. Its protein is CASSTTSGPYEQYF.

The chain carries TRBV5-5 and TRBJ2-3; D perhaps matches TRBD2 (5 bases). The germline gives CDR1 SGHKS, CDR2 YYEKEE (reference sequence). The ends were cut back, 4 bases at V and 2 bases at J, with 17 bases in the middle. This CDR3 spans 16 amino acids. The CDR3 nucleotides are TGTGCCAGCAGCGAGATAGTCCGGGAACCCACAGATACGCAGTATTTT. Its protein product is CASSEIVREPTDTQYF.